This TCR beta chain was obtained from a study of PD-1 blockade in classical Hodgkin lymphoma. The study, taken as a whole, reports: The study reported lower baseline TCR diversity in newly diagnosed patients than in healthy donors. With respect to the repertoire differences, their causes, possibly disease activity or prior therapy, remain undefined.

Worth noting for this clone: Its antigen is unidentified.

The germline V gene has CDR1 LNHNV and CDR2 YYDKDF (reference sequence). V dropped 1 base and J dropped 7 bases, with 11 bases sitting between them. This CDR3 contains 13 residues. Only in-frame clones appear in the TCRdb table, and some are missing; sequencing was by immunoSEQ multiplex PCR. The sample yields roughly 34,000 clones, roughly 94% seen once. The time point was: newly diagnosed, previously untreated cHL patient sample. Sequenced material: peripheral blood mononuclear cells (PBMCs). The receptor was isolated from a human donor with classical Hodgkin lymphoma. V is TRBV15 and J is TRBJ2-7; no reliable D call. DNA for the CDR3: TGTGCCACCAGCAGAGGACCTTCCAAGGAGCAGTACTTC. Its protein product is CATSRGPSKEQYF.